The 17 T cell receptor beta chains given below trace back to one sample, sequenced in a study of post-analysis software for immune sequencing data. Study outcomes and limitations: Patients used four to six TRBV segments, including TRBV5-6, TRBV5-1 and TRBV20-1, more often than controls.

Carried by the TCR beta cDNA libraries were unique molecular identifiers. TCRdb re-called the PCR reads through MiXCR, storing one row per CDR3 protein. The data contain around 260,000 distinct CDR3 sequences, about 38% of them seen just once; the ten biggest clones take up more than 4%. These receptors have no known antigen. The sequencing sample was made of blood. The receptor source for this set is a girl under 18 with multiple sclerosis.

This chain uses TRBV30 with TRBJ1-2; a weak D match, TRBD1 (5 bases). V was trimmed by 8 bases and J by 8 bases, leaving 12 bases between them. Germline V gene lookup returns CDR1 GTSNPN and CDR2 SVGIG (reference sequence). This CDR3 has 10 amino acids. CDR3 DNA sequence: TGTGCCGGGGGTGTTGCAGGCTACACCTTC. Translation: CAGGVAGYTF. The full variable domain, with the rest looked up from reference TRBV30 and TRBJ1-2, is SQTIHQWPATLVQPVGSPLSLECTVEGTSNPNLYWYRQAAGRGLQLLFYSVGIGQISSEVPQNLSASRPQDRQFILSSKKLLLSDSGFYLCAGGVAGYTFGSGTRLTVV.

Note on this clonotype: A much larger clone lies one base from this, so it may be a read error. This chain links TRBV20-1 with TRBJ2-7, with 7 bases matching TRBD1. The CDR3 is 13 amino acids. CDR1 and CDR2 (germline): DFQATT, SNEGSKA (reference sequence). Unmatched junction bases numbered 10, after V lost 8 bases and J lost 3 bases. CDR3 in DNA: TGCAGTATACCCGGGACAGTGCGCTACGAGCAGTACTTC. Its translation is CSIPGTVRYEQYF.

As for this clonotype: A much larger clonotype is one base distant, so this may be a read error. This chain connects TRBV5-1 to TRBJ2-1; 15 bases are a match to TRBD2. Germline loops: CDR1 SGHRS, CDR2 YFSETQ. The CDR3 sequence is 15 residues long. The CDR3 here is CANSLEGTSGGRQFF. Here the CDR3 DNA reads TGCGCCAACAGCTTGGAGGGGACTAGCGGGGGGCGGCAGTTCTTC. The full variable domain, its missing parts supplied by reference TRBV5-1 and TRBJ2-1, is KAGVTQTPRYLIKTRGQQVTLSCSPISGHRSVSWYQQTPGQGLQFLFEYFSETQRNKGNFPGRFSGRQFSNSRSEMNVSTLELGDSALYLCANSLEGTSGGRQFFGPGTRLTVL.

The chain carries TRBV9 and TRBJ2-1, with D hard to call. The ends were cut back, 3 bases at V and 8 bases at J, with 9 bases in the middle. In germline, CDR1 is SGDLS, CDR2 YYNGEE. The length of the CDR3 is 12 residues. CDR3 amino acids: CASSALHDEQFF. Here the CDR3 DNA reads TGTGCCAGCAGCGCCCTTCATGATGAGCAGTTCTTC. Complete variable domain (other parts from reference TRBV9 and TRBJ2-1): DSGVTQTPKHLITATGQRVTLRCSPRSGDLSVYWYQQSLDQGLQFLIQYYNGEERAKGNILERFSAQQFPDLHSELNLSSLELGDSALYFCASSALHDEQFFGPGTRLTVL.

This clonotype turned up a few times. The CDR3: CSVERQGYEQYF. The CDR3 DNA reads TGCAGCGTTGAAAGGCAGGGCTACGAGCAGTACTTC. V is TRBV29-1 and J is TRBJ2-7, with a tentative D call TRBD1 (5 bases). From germline, CDR1 is SQVTM and CDR2 ANQGSEA. The ends were cut back, 2 bases at V and 3 bases at J, with 8 bases in the middle. This CDR3 region has 12 residues.

Comment on this clonotype: At one end the junction does not follow the germline gene, possibly because of a read error. The rearrangement joins TRBV20-1 to TRBJ2-6; D might be TRBD1 (5 bases). Germline CDR1 and CDR2: DFQATT and SNEGSKA (reference sequence). The CDR3 is made up of 14 amino acids. CDR3 residues: CSATYATGASVLTF. For the CDR3, the DNA is TGCAGTGCTACGTACGCAACTGGGGCCAGCGTCCTGACTTTC.

The J gene is TRBJ2-7, the V gene TRBV10-3; 7 bases are a match to TRBD2. J was trimmed by 5 bases and V by 8 bases; bases with no gene match: 9. CDR3 length: 13 residues. From germline, CDR1 is ENHRY and CDR2 SYGVKD. The CDR3 loop is CAIGAGALHEQYF. As DNA, the CDR3 is TGTGCCATCGGTGCGGGAGCCTTGCACGAGCAGTACTTC.

This clonotype was seen more than once but under ten times. The gene calls are TRBV7-9 and TRBJ1-2, with a tentative D call TRBD1 (5 bases). The CDR3 runs to 14 residues. Trimming took off 5 bases at V and 3 bases at J, with 13 bases between the two ends. Germline values: CDR1 SEHNR, CDR2 FQNEAQ (reference sequence). The chain's CDR3 is CASSPTATDYGYTF. CDR3 in DNA: TGTGCCAGCAGCCCGACAGCGACTGACTATGGCTACACCTTC.

The rearrangement links TRBV30 to TRBJ2-5; 14 positions match TRBD2. The DNA matches TRBJ2-7 better at its end, which makes the J call doubtful. There are 17 residues in the CDR3. Germline V gives CDR1 GTSNPN, CDR2 SVGIG (reference sequence). The CDR3, as DNA: TGTGCCTGGAGAGGCACCCGACTAGCGGGAGGGCCAAACGAGCAGTACTTC. Protein product: CAWRGTRLAGGPNEQYF.

This clonotype appeared a few times. The chain links TRBV10-2 to TRBJ2-1, with 10 bases matching TRBD2. V was clipped by 10 bases and J by 6 bases; unmatched bases: 9. The CDR3 covers 14 residues. Germline assignment: CDR1 WSHSY and CDR2 SAAADI. Written as DNA, the CDR3 is TGCGCCACCTGTAGGACTAGCGGTATCAATGAGCAGTTCTTC. Translating it yields CATCRTSGINEQFF.

This clonotype was detected once. The chain has TRBV4-3 and TRBJ2-4; D might be TRBD1 (6 bases). Germline CDR1 reads LGHNA; CDR2 reads YSLEER. The CDR3 is made up of 15 amino acids. With 0 bases removed from V and 6 bases from J, the gap between germline ends came to 12 bases. The CDR3 is CASSQDWGHGNIQYF. CDR3 DNA sequence: TGCGCCAGCAGCCAAGACTGGGGGCACGGAAACATTCAGTACTTC.

The gene calls are TRBV6-1 and TRBJ2-3; 13 bases match TRBD2. Germline trimming cut 1 base from V and 4 bases from J; bases unmatched to any gene: 2. Germline CDR1 MNHNS, CDR2 SASEGT. CDR3 size: 16 residues. The CDR3 nucleotides are TGTGCCAGCAGTGAAGGACTAGCGGGAGGTCCAGATACGCAGTATTTT. Its translation is CASSEGLAGGPDTQYF.

This clonotype has a handful of counts. At one end, the junction sequence differs from germline, possibly due to a read error. The chain links TRBV20-1 to TRBJ1-4; D unclear. The CDR3 consists of 12 residues. Looked up from germline, CDR1 is DFQATT and CDR2 is SNEGSKA (reference sequence). The CDR3 coding sequence is TGCAGTCTGGGAACAACTAATGAAGAACTGTTTTTT. Residues: CSLGTTNEELFF.

This clonotype was seen ten or more times. The rearrangement uses TRBV11-2 and TRBJ2-1; TRBD2 aligns across 13 bases. This CDR3 is built from 17 residues. Trimming at V came to 1 base and at J to 7 bases, leaving 7 bases not matched to a gene. CDR1 and CDR2 (germline): SGHAT, FQNNGV. The CDR3 DNA reads as TGTGCCAGCAGCTTAGGGCGACTAGCGGGAGGAAGGAATGAGCAGTTCTTC. This gives the protein CASSLGRLAGGRNEQFF.

The chain combines TRBV20-1 with TRBJ2-5, with TRBD1 matching over 8 bases. Germline-derived CDR1 and CDR2 are DFQATT and SNEGSKA (reference sequence). The CDR3 has 12 residues. V shed 5 bases, J shed 11 bases, and the junction held 10 bases outside the gene matches. The CDR3 loop is CSAQDREWEQYF. In DNA, the CDR3 is TGCAGTGCTCAGGACAGGGAATGGGAGCAGTACTTC.

This clonotype was picked up many times. The chain is built from TRBV28 and TRBJ1-2; perhaps TRBD1 as D (5 bases). V gave up 3 bases and J gave up 8 bases, with 10 bases separating them. Germline V gene data show CDR1 as MDHEN and CDR2 as SYDVKM. This CDR3 spans 12 amino acids. The CDR3 nucleotides are TGTGCCAGCAGTTTGCCAGGGAAAGGCTACACCTTC. This codes for CASSLPGKGYTF.

With regard to this clonotype: This may stem from a read error, because a much larger clone lies one nucleotide away. V gene TRBV5-1 combines with J gene TRBJ2-2; D is perhaps TRBD2 (5 bases). CDR1 and CDR2 from the germline V gene are SGHRS and YFSETQ. This CDR3 is built from 16 residues. CDR3 region: CASSLAGFQNTGERFF. CDR3 nucleotide sequence: TGCGCCAGCAGCTTGGCTGGATTCCAGAACACCGGGGAGCGGTTTTTT.